The 18 T cell receptor beta chains below come from one sample, sequenced in a study of shared clonotypes between healthy human individuals. Data came from immunoSEQ multiplex PCR; TCRdb stores just in-frame clones and leaves some out. Of millions of clones in the sample, 85% to 95% were seen once. The specimen sequenced was naive CD4+ T cells sorted from blood. Indicated subset: CD45RA+ positively selected. The source of these receptors is a man aged 18-30 years in good health.

This clone was observed a single time. V is TRBV27 and J is TRBJ1-2; D possibly corresponds to TRBD1 (5 bases). Between the trimmed V and J ends, which lost 6 bases and 4 bases, there was a span of 12 bases. This CDR3 contains 13 residues. Germline-derived CDR1 and CDR2 are MNHEY and SMNVEV (reference sequence). The CDR3 coding sequence is TGTGCCAGCAGACCTAATGGGGGCTATGGCTACACCTTC. Translating it yields CASRPNGGYGYTF.

This sequence joins TRBV7-9 and TRBJ2-1; the match to TRBD2 covers 7 bases. CDR1 and CDR2 (germline): SEHNR, FQNEAQ (reference sequence). Losses at the gene ends were 5 bases for V and 6 bases for J; bases not matched to a gene: 10. There are 15 residues in the CDR3. The CDR3 nucleotides are TGTGCCAGCAGCCCAAAGCGGGATTTTAGCAATGAGCAGTTCTTC. Protein: CASSPKRDFSNEQFF.

This chain links TRBV5-4 with TRBJ2-6; D is unclear. CDR3 length: 17 amino acids. V was cut by 3 bases and J by 0 bases, with 13 bases left in between. Germline V CDR1 and CDR2: SGHNT, YYREEE (reference sequence). The DNA for the CDR3 is TGTGCCAGCAGCTCCTCCTCCTCGTACTCTGGGGCCAACGTCCTGACTTTC. It specifies CASSSSSSYSGANVLTF.

The CDR3 DNA sequence: TGCGCCAGCAGCTTGGCCCCTGGGGGGGGGCTCACAGATACGCAGTATTTT. This encodes CASSLAPGGGLTDTQYF. The V gene is TRBV5-1, the J gene TRBJ2-3; weak D call: TRBD2 (7 bases). The CDR3 totals 17 residues. Germline V gives CDR1 SGHRS, CDR2 YFSETQ. Trimming took off 0 bases at V and 2 bases at J, with 16 bases between the two ends.

The chain links TRBV9 to TRBJ2-2; no definite D call. This CDR3 has 16 residues. Germline V lookup: CDR1 SGDLS, CDR2 YYNGEE. Trimming removed 5 bases from V and 4 bases from J, with 18 bases in between. The CDR3 here is CASSPMGMTPTGELFF. The CDR3 nucleotides are TGTGCCAGCAGTCCCATGGGGATGACCCCCACCGGGGAGCTGTTTTTT.

As regards this clone: The sample holds other DNA sequences that translate to the same CDR3. The V call is TRBV28, the J call TRBJ1-5; D gene ambiguous. The CDR3 is 12 amino acids. Germline V gene sequence: CDR1 MDHEN, CDR2 SYDVKM. The V and J ends lost 2 bases and 7 bases respectively, with 6 bases between them. CDR3 amino acids: CASSLERQPQHF. As DNA, the CDR3 is TGTGCCAGCAGTTTAGAGAGGCAGCCCCAGCATTTT.

This chain joins TRBV29-1 and TRBJ1-1; possibly TRBD1 for D (6 bases). Germline V gene lookup returns CDR1 SQVTM and CDR2 ANQGSEA. With 2 bases removed from V and 9 bases from J, the gap between germline ends came to 16 bases. The CDR3 contains 13 residues. CDR3 protein: CSVEPGGGVQAFF. CDR3 coding DNA: TGCAGCGTTGAACCCGGGGGCGGAGTGCAAGCTTTCTTT.

This clone was found many times. The gene calls are TRBV5-5 and TRBJ1-6; D possibly corresponds to TRBD1 (6 bases). The CDR3 spans 17 residues. V was shortened by 2 bases and J by 7 bases, with 19 bases between the two germline ends. CDR1 is SGHKS and CDR2 is YYEKEE in the germline V gene (reference sequence). CDR3 sequence (DNA): TGTGCCAGCAGCTTTACACTATCAGGGGTAGGGAATTCACCCCTCCACTTT. Its protein is CASSFTLSGVGNSPLHF. Complete variable domain (other parts from reference TRBV5-5 and TRBJ1-6): DAGVTQSPTHLIKTRGQQVTLRCSPISGHKSVSWYQQVLGQGPQFIFQYYEKEERGRGNFPDRFSARQFPNYSSELNVNALLLGDSALYLCASSFTLSGVGNSPLHFGNGTRLTVT.

The chain employs TRBV2 and TRBJ1-5; D is perhaps TRBD1 (6 bases). This CDR3 comprises 15 residues. CDR1 and CDR2 from the germline V gene are SNHLY and FYNNEI. Trimming stripped 6 bases from V and 0 bases from J, with 12 bases between. Here the CDR3 DNA reads TGTGCCAGCAGAAGGGACATTAATAGCAATCAGCCCCAGCATTTT. As protein: CASRRDINSNQPQHF.

The V gene is TRBV5-8, the J gene TRBJ2-4; D gene uncertain. Trimming stripped 2 bases from V and 9 bases from J, with 6 bases between. Germline loops: CDR1 SGHTS, CDR2 YDEGEE. The CDR3 runs to 11 residues. CDR3 sequence: CASSFGGIQYF. CDR3 DNA sequence: TGTGCCAGCAGCTTCGGCGGCATTCAGTACTTC.

The V and J genes are TRBV7-2 and TRBJ2-3; 8 bases map to TRBD1. Germline lookup yields CDR1 SGHTA and CDR2 FQGNSA. This CDR3 has 15 residues. With 0 bases clipped from V and 2 bases from J, the junction kept 1 base outside the gene matches. The CDR3 DNA is TGTGCCAGCAGCTTAGCGGGACAGGCCACAGATACGCAGTATTTT. It encodes CASSLAGQATDTQYF.

The chain joins TRBV4-1 to TRBJ2-5; TRBD2 aligns across 13 bases. J lost 1 base, V lost 4 bases, and 6 bases had no gene match. Germline V gene sequence: CDR1 MGHRA, CDR2 YSYEKL. The CDR3 totals 17 residues. CDR3 DNA: TGCGCCAGCAGCCGTACTACTAGCGGGGGGGCCCAAGAGACCCAGTACTTC. Encoded protein: CASSRTTSGGAQETQYF.

The chain uses TRBV7-3 and TRBJ1-6; TRBD1 agrees at 8 bases. V was clipped by 2 bases and J by 8 bases; unmatched bases: 5. CDR1 is SGHTA and CDR2 is FQGTGA in the germline V gene. The CDR3 covers 15 residues. The CDR3 sequence is CASSLAGGVDSPLHF. CDR3 nucleotides: TGTGCCAGCAGCTTAGCAGGGGGCGTGGATTCACCCCTCCACTTT.

This clone has just a few counts. The chain recombines TRBV11-2 with TRBJ2-5; perhaps TRBD1 as D (5 bases). Near its end, the DNA agrees better with TRBJ2-7, so the J call may be wrong. The germline V gene has CDR1 SGHAT and CDR2 FQNNGV. This CDR3 has 13 amino acids. CDR3 loop: CASSLAGSYEQYF. CDR3 in DNA: TGTGCCAGCAGCTTAGCAGGGTCCTACGAGCAGTACTTC.

V and J are TRBV19 and TRBJ1-6; D ambiguous. The germline V gene has CDR1 LNHDA and CDR2 SQIVND (reference sequence). CDR3 length equals 15 residues. V was shortened by 3 bases and J by 9 bases, with 15 bases between the two germline ends. CDR3 loop: CASSITGGVSSPLHF. For the CDR3, the DNA is TGTGCCAGTAGTATTACGGGCGGGGTGAGTTCACCCCTCCACTTT.

The chain joins TRBV7-2 to TRBJ2-5, with D possibly matching TRBD1 (5 bases). The V end lost 6 bases, the J end lost 4 bases, and 12 bases lay between the germline ends. The CDR3 is made up of 13 amino acids. Looked up from germline, CDR1 is SGHTA and CDR2 is FQGNSA. CDR3 loop: CASSSGMRETQYF. CDR3 sequence (DNA): TGTGCCAGCAGTTCAGGGATGCGAGAGACCCAGTACTTC.

V is TRBV28 and J is TRBJ2-3, with TRBD2 matching over 11 bases. The V gene's germline CDR1 is MDHEN and CDR2 SYDVKM. The CDR3 totals 17 residues. V was clipped by 2 bases and J by 4 bases; unmatched bases: 8. Here the CDR3 reads CASSLILAGVRADTQYF. DNA of the CDR3: TGTGCCAGCAGTTTAATACTAGCGGGAGTTCGCGCAGATACGCAGTATTTT.

The gene calls are TRBV29-1 and TRBJ1-6; maybe TRBD1 (6 bases). Germline-derived CDR1 and CDR2 are SQVTM and ANQGSEA. The V gene lost 7 bases and the J gene lost 8 bases, with 15 bases spanning the gap. The CDR3 sequence is 13 residues long. CDR3 residues: CSAKGGFDSPLHF. CDR3 coding DNA: TGCAGCGCCAAGGGGGGGTTCGATTCACCCCTCCACTTT. Drawing the rest from reference TRBV29-1 and TRBJ1-6, the complete variable domain is SAVISQKPSRDICQRGTSLTIQCQVDSQVTMMFWYRQQPGQSLTLIATANQGSEATYESGFVIDKFPISRPNLTFSTLTVSNMSPEDSSIYLCSAKGGFDSPLHFGNGTRLTVT.